This TCR beta chain is from a study of graft-versus-host responses after intestinal transplantation. Background on the study: Anti-thymocyte globulin served as induction for all recipients, who then took tacrolimus and steroids for about 3 years.

Details on this clone: Its cognate antigen is unknown.

Regarding the study as a whole: Among recipient marrow samples, GvH clones were found; some appeared first in ileum or blood.

Some clones are missing from TCRdb's copy, which holds only in-frame ones; the method was immunoSEQ multiplex PCR. The sample records roughly 92,000 clones, around 90% being singletons. Trimming cost V 6 bases and J 6 bases; bases outside gene matches: 12. CDR1 is MNHEY, CDR2 SVGAGI, per germline. The CDR3 contains 15 residues. The gene calls are TRBV6-5 and TRBJ2-3; the match to TRBD2 covers 7 bases. This material consisted of unstimulated CD4+ T cells sorted from spleen or lymph node cells, taken before intestinal transplant. The clonotype comes from a human donor who received an intestinal transplant. The CDR3 coding sequence is TGTGCCAGCAGCCGGGCGGGAGTTTTCTCGGATACGCAGTATTTT. This encodes CASSRAGVFSDTQYF.